The clone carrying this T cell receptor beta chain was counted many times. Its antigen is unknown. This entry comes from a study of Graves' ophthalmopathy and Graves' hyperthyroidism. Across the whole study: Samples of peripheral blood were obtained at initial diagnosis, prior to treatment of any kind.

Moderate-to-severe activity, CAS ≥3, NOSPECS ≥4 and duration under 3 months were recorded for donors with ophthalmopathy. Broader study findings: It was with around 67% sensitivity and approximately 72% specificity that the model predicted ophthalmopathy progression.

Amplification from RNA transcripts yielded the TCR beta CDR3 regions. HTBI-primed RT-PCR formed the first round, and a multiplex PCR formed the second. MiXCR, run by TCRdb on the multiplex PCR reads, gives a single entry per CDR3 protein. The sample lists around 470,000 distinct CDR3 sequences, approximately 15% occurring once. CDR3 size: 13 residues. Germline V gene lookup returns CDR1 SGHRS and CDR2 YFSETQ. V lost 1 base to trimming and J lost 3 bases, with 7 bases between them. The TCR originated in a woman in her 30s with Graves' ophthalmopathy. V and J are TRBV5-1 and TRBJ1-2, with D unresolved. The sequenced sample consisted of blood. CDR3 residues: CASSLSTYYGYTF. In DNA form, the CDR3 reads TGCGCCAGCAGCTTGTCTACATACTATGGCTACACCTTC. Variable domain in full (rest from reference TRBV5-1 and TRBJ1-2): KAGVTQTPRYLIKTRGQQVTLSCSPISGHRSVSWYQQTPGQGLQFLFEYFSETQRNKGNFPGRFSGRQFSNSRSEMNVSTLELGDSALYLCASSLSTYYGYTFGSGTRLTVV.